This T cell receptor beta chain was recorded in a study of blood T cells in healthy people across ages. Only a few counts were recorded for this clonotype. Primers used in a second PCR of roughly 7 to 12 cycles were a sample-barcoded 5' primer and a J-beta primer mix. Each of the cDNA molecules was tagged by a template-switch adaptor with 12 random nucleotides. MiXCR was run by TCRdb on the 5' RACE reads, yielding one entry per CDR3 protein. The sample consists of about 800,000 distinct CDR3 sequences, roughly 64% of them appearing once. Germline V gives CDR1 MGHRA, CDR2 YSYEKL. With 8 bases clipped from V and 2 bases from J, the junction kept 11 bases outside the gene matches. The CDR3 spans 15 residues.

This chain uses TRBV4-1 with TRBJ2-5; 7 nucleotides agree with TRBD1. The sequencing input was blood. The sequence derives from a man aged 25-45 years in good health. CDR3 region: CASGATTGRQETQYF. The CDR3 nucleotides read TGCGCCAGCGGGGCCACGACAGGGAGACAAGAGACCCAGTACTTC.